This TCR beta chain was sequenced in a study of T-cell memory formation after mild COVID-19. The ends were cut back, 5 bases at V and 0 bases at J, with 10 bases in the middle. CDR3 length: 14 amino acids. Germline CDR1 reads SNHLY; CDR2 reads FYNNEI. This clonotype has only a few counts. Each CDR3 protein gets one entry after TCRdb re-called the 5' RACE reads with MiXCR. Here the sample spans nearly 200,000 distinct CDR3 sequences, approximately 20% being singletons. The gene calls are TRBV2 and TRBJ1-1; D may be TRBD1 (6 bases). The sample taken for sequencing was PBMCs or a T cell subset sorted from them (not recorded which). The TCR was taken from an adult woman who had mild COVID-19 (a few samples of this study predate the infection). Cell type and time point are not known. Here the CDR3 DNA reads TGTGCCAGCAGTAACAGGGACGTGAACACTGAAGCTTTCTTT. It encodes CASSNRDVNTEAFF.